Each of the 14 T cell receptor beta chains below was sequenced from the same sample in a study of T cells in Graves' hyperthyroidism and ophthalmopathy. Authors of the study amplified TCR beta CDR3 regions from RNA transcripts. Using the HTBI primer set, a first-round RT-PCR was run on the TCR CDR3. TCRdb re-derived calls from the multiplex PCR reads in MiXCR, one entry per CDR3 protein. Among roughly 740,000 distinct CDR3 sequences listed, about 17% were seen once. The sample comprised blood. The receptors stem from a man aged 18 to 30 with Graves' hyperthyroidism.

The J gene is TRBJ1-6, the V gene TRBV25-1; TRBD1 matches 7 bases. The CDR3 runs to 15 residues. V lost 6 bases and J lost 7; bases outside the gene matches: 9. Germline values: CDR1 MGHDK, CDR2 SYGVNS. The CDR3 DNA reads TGTGCCAGCAGCCGGACAGGTCCAGCGAATTCACCCCTCCACTTT. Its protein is CASSRTGPANSPLHF.

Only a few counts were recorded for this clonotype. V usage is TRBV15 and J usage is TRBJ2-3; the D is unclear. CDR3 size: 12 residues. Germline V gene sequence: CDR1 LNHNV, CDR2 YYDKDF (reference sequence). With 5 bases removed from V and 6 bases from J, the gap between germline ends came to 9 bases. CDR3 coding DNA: TGTGCCACCAGCCCAACCGAGGATACGCAGTATTTT. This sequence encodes CATSPTEDTQYF.

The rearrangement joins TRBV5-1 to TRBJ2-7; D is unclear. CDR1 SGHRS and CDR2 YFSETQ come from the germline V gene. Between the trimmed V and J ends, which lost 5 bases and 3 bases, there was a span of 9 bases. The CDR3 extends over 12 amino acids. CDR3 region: CASRGLNYEQYF. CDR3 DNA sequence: TGCGCCAGCAGAGGTTTGAACTACGAGCAGTACTTC.

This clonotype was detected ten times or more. The CDR3 spells CASRRHSSYNEQFF. CDR3 DNA sequence: TGTGCCAGCAGACGTCATAGCTCCTACAATGAGCAGTTCTTC. This chain links TRBV27 with TRBJ2-1, with D unclear. The CDR3 has 14 amino acids. The V gene's germline CDR1 is MNHEY and CDR2 SMNVEV (reference sequence). V lost 6 bases and J lost 0, with 9 bases in between.

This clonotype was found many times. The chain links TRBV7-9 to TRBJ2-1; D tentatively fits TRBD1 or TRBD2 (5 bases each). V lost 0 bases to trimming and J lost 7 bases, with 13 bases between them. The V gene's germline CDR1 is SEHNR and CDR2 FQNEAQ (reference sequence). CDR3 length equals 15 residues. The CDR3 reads CASSLAGLGENEQFF. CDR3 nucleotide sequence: TGTGCCAGCAGCTTAGCAGGACTGGGGGAAAATGAGCAGTTCTTC.

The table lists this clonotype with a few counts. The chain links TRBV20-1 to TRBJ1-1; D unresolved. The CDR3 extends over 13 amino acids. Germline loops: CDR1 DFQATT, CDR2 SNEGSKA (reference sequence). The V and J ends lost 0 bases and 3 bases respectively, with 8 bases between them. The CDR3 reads CSARDSMDTEAFF. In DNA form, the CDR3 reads TGCAGTGCTAGAGACAGCATGGACACTGAAGCTTTCTTT.

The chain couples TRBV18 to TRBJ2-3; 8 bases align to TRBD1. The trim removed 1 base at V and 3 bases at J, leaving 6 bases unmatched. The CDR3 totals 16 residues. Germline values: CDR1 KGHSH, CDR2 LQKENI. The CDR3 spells CASSPRDRGWTDTQYF. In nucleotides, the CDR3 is TGTGCCAGCTCACCACGAGACAGGGGATGGACAGATACGCAGTATTTT.

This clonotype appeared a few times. The CDR3 here is CSAINNYYEQYF. Here the CDR3 DNA reads TGCAGTGCTATAAACAACTACTACGAGCAGTACTTC. The chain couples TRBV20-1 to TRBJ2-7; D call uncertain. In germline, CDR1 is DFQATT, CDR2 SNEGSKA (reference sequence). The V gene lost 4 bases and the J gene lost 3 bases, with 10 bases spanning the gap. The CDR3 sequence is 12 residues long.

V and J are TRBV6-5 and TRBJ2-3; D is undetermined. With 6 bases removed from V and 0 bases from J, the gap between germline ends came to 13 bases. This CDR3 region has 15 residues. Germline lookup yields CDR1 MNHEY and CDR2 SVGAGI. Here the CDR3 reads CASRLELASTDTQYF. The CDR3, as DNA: TGTGCCAGCAGATTAGAGTTGGCTAGCACAGATACGCAGTATTTT.

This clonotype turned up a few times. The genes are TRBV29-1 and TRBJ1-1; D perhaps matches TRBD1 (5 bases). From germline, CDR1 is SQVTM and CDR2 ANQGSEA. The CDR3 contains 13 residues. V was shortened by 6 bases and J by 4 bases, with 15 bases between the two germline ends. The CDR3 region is CSVRRGLITEAFF. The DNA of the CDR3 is TGCAGCGTACGCCGGGGGTTGATCACTGAAGCTTTCTTT.

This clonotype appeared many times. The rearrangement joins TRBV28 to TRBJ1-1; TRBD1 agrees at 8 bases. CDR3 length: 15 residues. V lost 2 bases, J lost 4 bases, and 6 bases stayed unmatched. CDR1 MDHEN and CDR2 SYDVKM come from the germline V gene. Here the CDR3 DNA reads TGTGCCAGCAGTTTAGGCAGGGGGCAGTCCACTGAAGCTTTCTTT. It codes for CASSLGRGQSTEAFF.

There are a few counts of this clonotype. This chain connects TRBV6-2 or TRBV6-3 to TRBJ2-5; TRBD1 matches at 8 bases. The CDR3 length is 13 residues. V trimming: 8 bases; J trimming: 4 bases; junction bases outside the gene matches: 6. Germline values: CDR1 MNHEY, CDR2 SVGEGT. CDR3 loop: CASRTGGPETQYF. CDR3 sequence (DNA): TGTGCCAGCCGTACAGGGGGTCCAGAGACCCAGTACTTC.

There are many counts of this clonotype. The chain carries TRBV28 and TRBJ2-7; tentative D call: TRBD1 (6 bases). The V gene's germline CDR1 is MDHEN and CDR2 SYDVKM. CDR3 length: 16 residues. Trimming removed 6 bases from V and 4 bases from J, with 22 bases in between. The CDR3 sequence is CASRDPRQENFYEQYF. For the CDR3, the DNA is TGTGCCAGCAGAGACCCTAGACAGGAGAACTTTTACGAGCAGTACTTC.

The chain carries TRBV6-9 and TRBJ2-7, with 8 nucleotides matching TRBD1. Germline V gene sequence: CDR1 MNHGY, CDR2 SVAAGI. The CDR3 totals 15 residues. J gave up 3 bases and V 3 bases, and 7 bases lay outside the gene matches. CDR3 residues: CASSYAPGQDYEQYF. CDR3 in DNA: TGTGCCAGCAGTTACGCCCCGGGACAGGACTACGAGCAGTACTTC.